A single sample gave rise to the 17 T cell receptor beta chains below, sequenced in a study of CD8+CD57+ T cells in acquired aplastic anemia. Investigators profiled TCR beta VDJ and CDR3 from genomic DNA template. TCRdb reprocessed the reads with MiXCR, giving one entry per CDR3 protein. The data show about 71,000 distinct CDR3 sequences, 50% to 55% seen once. The sequencing sample was made of sorted CD4+, CD8+, or CD8+CD57+ T cells (not recorded which) from PBMCs. These receptor sequences come from a human donor in good health, serving as a control.

The chain uses TRBV30 and TRBJ2-7, with a possible D match to TRBD1 (5 bases). Germline V CDR1 and CDR2: GTSNPN, SVGIG (reference sequence). This CDR3 spans 11 amino acids. V gave up 4 bases and J gave up 5 bases, with 9 bases separating them. The CDR3 sequence is CAWKGLDEQYF. DNA for the CDR3: TGTGCCTGGAAGGGGCTCGACGAGCAGTACTTC. The full variable domain, rest sourced from reference TRBV30 and TRBJ2-7, is SQTIHQWPATLVQPVGSPLSLECTVEGTSNPNLYWYRQAAGRGLQLLFYSVGIGQISSEVPQNLSASRPQDRQFILSSKKLLLSDSGFYLCAWKGLDEQYFGPGTRLTVT.

This clonotype qualifies as medium-sized. V gene TRBV10-2 combines with J gene TRBJ1-2; TRBD1 is a possible D gene (6 bases). With 10 bases removed from V and 4 bases from J, the gap between germline ends came to 19 bases. CDR1 is WSHSY and CDR2 is SAAADI in the germline V gene. This CDR3 is built from 14 residues. CDR3 DNA sequence: TGCGCCACCAGGCGACAGGACGGGGCCTATGGCTACACCTTC. Its translation: CATRRQDGAYGYTF.

The chain joins TRBV7-8 to TRBJ1-1; 12 bases align to TRBD1. V lost 2 bases and J lost 5; bases outside the gene matches: 12. Looked up from germline, CDR1 is SGHVS and CDR2 is FQNEAQ. The CDR3 sequence is 18 residues long. This CDR3 reads CASSLYAGTGGVGTEAFF. The CDR3 DNA reads as TGTGCCAGCAGCTTATATGCCGGGACAGGGGGCGTGGGGACTGAAGCTTTCTTT. Full variable domain (missing parts from reference TRBV7-8 and TRBJ1-1): GAGVSQSPRYKVAKRGQDVALRCDPISGHVSLFWYQQALGQGPEFLTYFQNEAQLDKSGLPSDRFFAERPEGSVSTLKIQRTQQEDSAVYLCASSLYAGTGGVGTEAFFGQGTRLTVV.

The CDR3 loop reads CASSLVGNEQFF. The CDR3 nucleotides are TGTGCCAGCAGCTTAGTAGGCAATGAGCAGTTCTTC. V and J are TRBV7-2 and TRBJ2-1, with D hard to call. The CDR3 spans 12 residues. V lost 1 base and J 6 bases, leaving 4 bases between the germline ends. Germline V gene lookup returns CDR1 SGHTA and CDR2 FQGNSA. The whole variable domain, filled in from reference TRBV7-2 and TRBJ2-1, reads GAGVSQSPSNKVTEKGKDVELRCDPISGHTALYWYRQSLGQGLEFLIYFQGNSAPDKSGLPSDRFSAERTGGSVSTLTIQRTQQEDSAVYLCASSLVGNEQFFGPGTRLTVL.

As for this clonotype: One end of the junction varies from germline; a read error may be responsible. The chain links TRBV19 to TRBJ1-2; D may be TRBD1 (5 bases). This CDR3 has 16 amino acids. Germline V gene data show CDR1 as LNHDA and CDR2 as SQIVND (reference sequence). This CDR3 reads CASRGTGPQRTYGCTF. In nucleotides, the CDR3 is TGTGCCAGTCGCGGGACGGGACCTCAGAGGACCTATGGCTGCACCTTC.

This clonotype has a count of ten or more. The V gene is TRBV12-3 or TRBV12-4, the J gene TRBJ1-1; D ambiguous. Trimming took 7 bases from V and 1 from J, leaving 16 bases between them. This CDR3 spans 15 amino acids. CDR3: CASKLQSYRNTEAFF. For the CDR3, the DNA is TGTGCCAGCAAGTTACAGTCTTACCGGAACACTGAAGCTTTCTTT.

The rearrangement links TRBV20-1 to TRBJ2-3; D gene unclear. From germline, CDR1 is DFQATT and CDR2 SNEGSKA (reference sequence). The CDR3 contains 14 residues. The V and J ends lost 2 bases and 5 bases respectively, with 14 bases between them. The CDR3, as DNA: TGCAGTGCTAGACCCATCTCACCGATAGATACGCAGTATTTT. It specifies CSARPISPIDTQYF.

V usage is TRBV20-1 and J usage is TRBJ1-2; D perhaps matches TRBD1 (6 bases). Germline assignment: CDR1 DFQATT and CDR2 SNEGSKA (reference sequence). The CDR3 covers 11 residues. The V end lost 3 bases, the J end lost 7 bases, and 9 bases lay between the germline ends. The CDR3 nucleotides read TGCAGTGCTAGCGGAGGGGGTGGCTACACCTTC. Translation: CSASGGGGYTF.

This chain uses TRBV13 with TRBJ2-5; D gene ambiguous. V was shortened by 5 bases and J by 4 bases, with 8 bases between the two germline ends. The CDR3 is 12 residues long. Per the germline V gene, CDR1 is PRHDT and CDR2 is FYEKMQ (reference sequence). This CDR3 reads CASSRGGETQYF. The CDR3 coding sequence is TGTGCCAGCAGCCGAGGTGGAGAGACCCAGTACTTC.

On this clonotype: A junction boundary mismatches the germline segment, possibly from a read error. The CDR3 nucleotides read TGTGCCAGCAGGGAAGACACCAACTATGGCTACACTTTC. This translates into CASREDTNYGYTF. The rearrangement uses TRBV2 and TRBJ1-2; no definite D call. Germline V gives CDR1 SNHLY, CDR2 FYNNEI. The CDR3 contains 13 residues.

The gene calls are TRBV5-8 and TRBJ2-5; 8 bases match TRBD2. This CDR3 spans 14 amino acids. After removal of 1 base from V and 2 bases from J, the junction contained 1 base not matched to a gene. From germline, CDR1 is SGHTS and CDR2 YDEGEE. As DNA, the CDR3 is TGTGCCAGCAGCTTGCCGGGGGGGCAAGAGACCCAGTACTTC. Its translation is CASSLPGGQETQYF.

This clonotype was counted at least ten times. This chain links TRBV27 with TRBJ2-7; possibly TRBD1 for D (6 bases). Per the germline V gene, CDR1 is MNHEY and CDR2 is SMNVEV (reference sequence). Trimming stripped 2 bases from V and 2 bases from J, with 13 bases between. CDR3 length: 15 amino acids. The CDR3 here is CASSLLMGAPYEQYF. The CDR3 DNA is TGTGCCAGCAGTTTACTTATGGGGGCTCCCTACGAGCAGTACTTC.

The table lists this clonotype with many counts. This sequence joins TRBV7-8 and TRBJ1-1; possibly TRBD1 for D (6 bases). Trimming removed 3 bases from V and 1 base from J, with 9 bases in between. This CDR3 comprises 14 residues. CDR1 is SGHVS and CDR2 is FQNEAQ in the germline V gene. This CDR3 reads CASSFLQGNTEAFF. In DNA, the CDR3 is TGTGCCAGCAGCTTTTTACAGGGGAACACTGAAGCTTTCTTT.

The rearrangement links TRBV19 to TRBJ1-3, with D unresolved. Trimming left V 3 bases short and J 0 bases short, with 6 bases between. The CDR3 covers 14 residues. Germline V gene data show CDR1 as LNHDA and CDR2 as SQIVND (reference sequence). For the CDR3, the DNA is TGTGCCAGTAGTATCCTCCCCTCTGGAAACACCATATATTTT. This encodes CASSILPSGNTIYF. The whole variable domain, remainder taken from reference TRBV19 and TRBJ1-3, is DGGITQSPKYLFRKEGQNVTLSCEQNLNHDAMYWYRQDPGQGLRLIYYSQIVNDFQKGDIAEGYSVSREKKESFPLTVTSAQKNPTAFYLCASSILPSGNTIYFGEGSWLTVV.

The V and J genes are TRBV7-9 and TRBJ2-7, with D perhaps given as TRBD1 or TRBD2 (6 bases each). V lost 3 bases, J lost 6 bases, and 12 bases lay in between. Germline assignment: CDR1 SEHNR and CDR2 FQNEAQ (reference sequence). The CDR3 has 13 amino acids. CDR3 bases: TGTGCCAGCAGCTTCCTAGGGGGGCTCGAGCAGTACTTC. Its protein is CASSFLGGLEQYF.

The chain joins TRBV29-1 to TRBJ2-1; D is unclear. CDR1 and CDR2 (germline): SQVTM, ANQGSEA. V gave up 1 base and J gave up 10 bases, with 14 bases separating them. The CDR3 loop spans 13 amino acids. The CDR3: CSVEVRASREQFF. The DNA for the CDR3 is TGCAGCGTTGAAGTGCGAGCATCAAGGGAGCAGTTCTTC.

V gene TRBV20-1 combines with J gene TRBJ2-7; 11 bases fit TRBD2. Trimming took 0 bases from V and 4 from J; bases not matched to a gene: 8. The CDR3 has 16 amino acids. From germline, CDR1 is DFQATT and CDR2 SNEGSKA (reference sequence). The chain's CDR3 is CSARDRVASGRYEQYF. The CDR3 DNA sequence: TGCAGTGCTAGAGATAGGGTGGCTAGCGGGAGGTACGAGCAGTACTTC.